One and the same sample provided the 26 T cell receptor beta chains below, sequenced in a study of OX40 agonist ivuxolimab in advanced cancers. The method was immunoSEQ multiplex PCR; TCRdb's version includes in-frame clones alone and lacks a portion of them. The sample has about 18,000 clones, about nine tenths seen once. The material sequenced was CD4+ or CD8+ T cells sorted from blood, taken in a trial of the OX40 agonist ivuxolimab. These receptors all come from an adult with an advanced solid tumor such as melanoma, head and neck, liver or kidney cancer.

The rearrangement uses TRBV29-1 and TRBJ2-1; 7 nucleotides line up with TRBD2. Germline loops: CDR1 SQVTM, CDR2 ANQGSEA. V trimming: 4 bases; J trimming: 9 bases; junction bases outside the gene matches: 0. The CDR3 covers 10 residues. The CDR3 region has the DNA TGCAGCGTTGGCGGGAGTGAGCAGTTCTTC. Translation gives CSVGGSEQFF.

The V call is TRBV7-3, the J call TRBJ2-1; 9 bases fit TRBD2. Trimming cost V 2 bases and J 6 bases; bases outside gene matches: 5. Germline V lookup: CDR1 SGHTA, CDR2 FQGTGA. This CDR3 has 15 amino acids. CDR3 in DNA: TGTGCCAGCAGCTTAGCGGGAGGGGGGCCCAATGAGCAGTTCTTC. Its translation: CASSLAGGGPNEQFF.

The chain combines TRBV5-4 with TRBJ1-2, with 8 positions matching TRBD1. The length of the CDR3 is 13 residues. Trimming cost V 4 bases and J 4 bases; bases outside gene matches: 3. Germline CDR1 is SGHNT and CDR2 is YYREEE (reference sequence). DNA for the CDR3: TGTGCCAGCAGCGACCAGGGGGCCTATGGCTACACCTTC. It yields the protein CASSDQGAYGYTF.

This clone was counted between two and nine times. This rearrangement joins TRBV14 to TRBJ2-7, with D perhaps matching TRBD2 (6 bases). The CDR3 extends over 14 amino acids. Between the trimmed V and J ends, which lost 1 base and 3 bases, there was a span of 10 bases. Germline loops: CDR1 SGHDN, CDR2 FVKESK. The CDR3 DNA reads TGTGCCAGCAGCCAAGTCGGAGGGAACTACGAGCAGTACTTC. This translates into CASSQVGGNYEQYF.

This chain links TRBV27 with TRBJ1-5; D gene uncertain. CDR3 length equals 12 residues. Per germline, CDR1 MNHEY and CDR2 SMNVEV (reference sequence). Trimming took off 6 bases at V and 5 bases at J, with 8 bases between the two ends. The CDR3 bases are TGTGCCAGCAGGGGTGAGGATCAGCCCCAGCATTTT. Its protein is CASRGEDQPQHF.

The genes are TRBV9 and TRBJ2-7; D may be TRBD2 (5 bases). Germline-derived CDR1 and CDR2 are SGDLS and YYNGEE. V was pared by 0 bases and J by 0 bases, with 7 bases between. The CDR3 runs 14 residues. Here the CDR3 reads CASSVVGSSYEQYF. CDR3 DNA sequence: TGTGCCAGCAGCGTAGTGGGGAGCTCCTACGAGCAGTACTTC. The variable domain in full, with the rest retrieved from reference TRBV9 and TRBJ2-7, is DSGVTQTPKHLITATGQRVTLRCSPRSGDLSVYWYQQSLDQGLQFLIQYYNGEERAKGNILERFSAQQFPDLHSELNLSSLELGDSALYFCASSVVGSSYEQYFGPGTRLTVT.

The chain combines TRBV4-1 with TRBJ2-5, with 7 nucleotides matching TRBD2. Germline V CDR1 and CDR2: MGHRA, YSYEKL. Trimming removed 2 bases from V and 5 bases from J; junction bases left unmatched: 2. This CDR3 is built from 13 residues. CDR3 in DNA: TGCGCCAGCAGCCAAAGGGACTACGAGACCCAGTACTTC. The encoded protein is CASSQRDYETQYF.

This rearrangement joins TRBV9 to TRBJ1-1, with D possibly matching TRBD1 (5 bases). Deletions cut 6 bases from V and 5 bases from J, with 14 bases between. The CDR3 extends over 13 amino acids. Germline CDR1 SGDLS, CDR2 YYNGEE. CDR3 sequence (DNA): TGTGCCAGCAACCCAGGGCACGGAACTGAAGCTTTCTTT. It is translated as CASNPGHGTEAFF.

The chain uses TRBV28 and TRBJ2-1; 11 bases are a match to TRBD2. The CDR3 has 19 amino acids. Germline V gene data show CDR1 as MDHEN and CDR2 as SYDVKM. V was clipped by 6 bases and J by 7 bases; unmatched bases: 20. This chain's CDR3 is CASSQYGLAGAYKWNEQFF. The CDR3 DNA sequence: TGTGCCAGCAGCCAGTACGGACTAGCGGGCGCTTATAAATGGAATGAGCAGTTCTTC.

This rearrangement joins TRBV4-1 to TRBJ2-7; D is possibly TRBD1 (6 bases). Germline-derived CDR1 and CDR2 are MGHRA and YSYEKL. V lost 1 base and J lost 2, with 15 bases in between. The CDR3 is 16 amino acids. The CDR3 here is CASSQVLPGTPYEQYF. The CDR3, as DNA: TGCGCCAGCAGCCAAGTCTTACCCGGGACACCCTACGAGCAGTACTTC.

V usage is TRBV7-8 and J usage is TRBJ2-7; 10 bases are shared with TRBD1. The V gene end was trimmed by 3 bases and the J gene end by 6 bases; junction bases not matched to a gene: 14. The CDR3 sequence is 17 residues long. The germline V gene has CDR1 SGHVS and CDR2 FQNEAQ. The CDR3 sequence is CASSLGWETGGKREQYF. In DNA, the CDR3 is TGTGCCAGCAGCTTGGGGTGGGAGACAGGGGGCAAGCGCGAGCAGTACTTC.

This clone was counted once. This chain links TRBV9 with TRBJ2-3; TRBD1 agrees at 10 bases. V was clipped by 4 bases and J by 1 base; unmatched bases: 6. CDR3 size: 16 residues. Germline V CDR1 and CDR2: SGDLS, YYNGEE. This CDR3 reads CASSTLGTGGTDTQYF. CDR3 DNA: TGTGCCAGCAGCACCTTGGGGACAGGGGGCACAGATACGCAGTATTTT.

The chain carries TRBV28 and TRBJ2-7; no clear D. V lost 5 bases, J lost 6 bases, and 8 bases lay in between. In germline, CDR1 is MDHEN, CDR2 SYDVKM. The CDR3 sequence is 11 residues long. The CDR3 reads CASSPRFEQYF. CDR3 bases: TGTGCCAGCAGTCCTCGGTTCGAGCAGTACTTC.

This chain links TRBV11-2 with TRBJ2-1, with D perhaps matching TRBD1 (6 bases). CDR3 length: 15 residues. Trimming removed 0 bases at V and 6 bases at J, with 12 bases between. Germline CDR1 SGHAT, CDR2 FQNNGV. The CDR3 reads CASSLDRGVGNEQFF. The CDR3 DNA reads as TGTGCCAGCAGCTTAGACAGGGGAGTTGGCAATGAGCAGTTCTTC. The variable domain in full, completed from reference TRBV11-2 and TRBJ2-1, reads EAGVAQSPRYKIIEKRQSVAFWCNPISGHATLYWYQQILGQGPKLLIQFQNNGVVDDSQLPKDRFSAERLKGVDSTLKIQPAKLEDSAVYLCASSLDRGVGNEQFFGPGTRLTVL.

V usage is TRBV4-2 and J usage is TRBJ2-7, with 9 bases that match TRBD2. J lost 0 bases, V lost 0 bases, and 15 bases had no gene match. Germline CDR1 is LGHNA and CDR2 is YNFKEQ. This CDR3 has 20 residues. The CDR3: CASSQEEGAGGPYPSYEQYF. The CDR3 DNA sequence: TGTGCCAGCAGCCAAGAGGAGGGAGCGGGAGGCCCGTACCCCTCCTACGAGCAGTACTTC.

This clone has just a few counts. V usage is TRBV6-5 and J usage is TRBJ2-1; 7 nucleotides line up with TRBD1. Trimming at V came to 3 bases and at J to 7 bases, leaving 9 bases not matched to a gene. Germline CDR1 and CDR2: MNHEY and SVGAGI. CDR3 length equals 15 residues. The CDR3 region is CASSYSRQGQNEQFF. The CDR3 DNA reads TGTGCCAGCAGTTATTCCCGACAGGGTCAAAATGAGCAGTTCTTC.

This clone was counted a single time. The V gene is TRBV7-9, the J gene TRBJ1-3; D uncertain. V gave up 1 base and J gave up 0 bases, with 7 bases separating them. Germline V lookup: CDR1 SEHNR, CDR2 FQNEAQ (reference sequence). This CDR3 has 15 residues. CDR3 DNA: TGTGCCAGCAGCTTAGGGCCAAACTCTGGAAACACCATATATTTT. Its protein is CASSLGPNSGNTIYF.

The chain uses TRBV7-3 and TRBJ2-1; 9 positions match TRBD2. The germline V gene has CDR1 SGHTA and CDR2 FQGTGA. J gave up 1 base and V 5 bases, and 3 bases lay outside the gene matches. This CDR3 region has 15 residues. CDR3 nucleotide sequence: TGTGCCAGCAGCGTTAGCGGGAGTTCCTACAATGAGCAGTTCTTC. The encoded protein is CASSVSGSSYNEQFF.

The V gene is TRBV30, the J gene TRBJ1-1; D uncertain. The V end lost 1 base, the J end lost 4 bases, and 1 base lay between the germline ends. Germline CDR1 is GTSNPN and CDR2 is SVGIG (reference sequence). The CDR3 has 10 residues. The CDR3 reads CAWSATEAFF. CDR3 DNA sequence: TGTGCCTGGAGTGCCACTGAAGCTTTCTTT.

The rearrangement joins TRBV6-5 to TRBJ2-5; tentative D call: TRBD2 (5 bases). The tail of the sequence fits TRBJ2-7 better, so the J call may be wrong. This CDR3 has 15 residues. Germline loops: CDR1 MNHEY, CDR2 SVGAGI. As DNA, the CDR3 is TGTGCCAGCAGTTACTCCGGCCCGGGGTCCTACGAGCAGTACTTC. Its translation is CASSYSGPGSYEQYF.

V and J are TRBV5-6 and TRBJ1-5; possible D gene TRBD1, 6 bases. Germline CDR1 reads SGHDT; CDR2 reads YYEEEE. Between the trimmed V and J ends, which lost 0 bases and 3 bases, there was a span of 10 bases. The CDR3 sequence is 15 residues long. The DNA of the CDR3 is TGTGCCAGCAGCTTGGCCAGGGGTTTCAATCAGCCCCAGCATTTT. Encoded protein: CASSLARGFNQPQHF. Combining the CDR3 with reference TRBV5-6 and TRBJ1-5 gives the whole variable domain DAGVTQSPTHLIKTRGQQVTLRCSPKSGHDTVSWYQQALGQGPQFIFQYYEEEERQRGNFPDRFSGHQFPNYSSELNVNALLLGDSALYLCASSLARGFNQPQHFGDGTRLSIL.

This chain joins TRBV29-1 and TRBJ1-1; D is unresolved. The CDR3 extends over 15 amino acids. Trimming left V 0 bases short and J 2 bases short, with 13 bases between. Germline CDR1 reads SQVTM; CDR2 reads ANQGSEA. CDR3 nucleotides: TGCAGCGTTGAAGACTGGGGTCAGGTTAACACTGAAGCTTTCTTT. Protein product: CSVEDWGQVNTEAFF. The full variable domain, in which reference TRBV29-1 and TRBJ1-1 provide the parts outside the CDR3, is SAVISQKPSRDICQRGTSLTIQCQVDSQVTMMFWYRQQPGQSLTLIATANQGSEATYESGFVIDKFPISRPNLTFSTLTVSNMSPEDSSIYLCSVEDWGQVNTEAFFGQGTRLTVV.

Written as DNA, the CDR3 is TGTGCCAGCAGCCATCCCGGGACTAGCGGGAGGGCCGGGGAGACCCAGTACTTC. Residues: CASSHPGTSGRAGETQYF. J is TRBJ2-5 and V is TRBV14; TRBD2 matches at 16 bases. Germline CDR1 reads SGHDN; CDR2 reads FVKESK. The length of the CDR3 is 18 residues. V lost 3 bases and J lost 5; bases outside the gene matches: 9.

The CDR3 coding sequence is TGTGCCAGCAGCGCGAACTCCTACAATGAGCAGTTCTTC. It translates to CASSANSYNEQFF. V gene TRBV2 combines with J gene TRBJ2-1; D gene ambiguous. Germline loops: CDR1 SNHLY, CDR2 FYNNEI. This CDR3 is built from 13 residues. V lost 6 bases and J lost 0, with 6 bases in between.

The chain is built from TRBV5-4 and TRBJ1-5; D is perhaps TRBD1 (5 bases). CDR3 length: 13 amino acids. Per the germline V gene, CDR1 is SGHNT and CDR2 is YYREEE (reference sequence). With 4 bases removed from V and 7 bases from J, the gap between germline ends came to 12 bases. CDR3 sequence: CASSLGRDQPQHF. Written as DNA, the CDR3 is TGTGCCAGCAGCCTAGGCAGGGACCAGCCCCAGCATTTT. Full variable domain (missing parts from reference TRBV5-4 and TRBJ1-5): ETGVTQSPTHLIKTRGQQVTLRCSSQSGHNTVSWYQQALGQGPQFIFQYYREEENGRGNFPPRFSGLQFPNYSSELNVNALELDDSALYLCASSLGRDQPQHFGDGTRLSIL.

The chain links TRBV29-1 to TRBJ1-2; D is ambiguous. Trimming left V 2 bases short and J 3 bases short, with 7 bases between. The germline V gene has CDR1 SQVTM and CDR2 ANQGSEA. The CDR3 totals 12 residues. The chain's CDR3 is CSVEITYYGYTF. DNA for the CDR3: TGCAGCGTTGAAATCACTTACTATGGCTACACCTTC.